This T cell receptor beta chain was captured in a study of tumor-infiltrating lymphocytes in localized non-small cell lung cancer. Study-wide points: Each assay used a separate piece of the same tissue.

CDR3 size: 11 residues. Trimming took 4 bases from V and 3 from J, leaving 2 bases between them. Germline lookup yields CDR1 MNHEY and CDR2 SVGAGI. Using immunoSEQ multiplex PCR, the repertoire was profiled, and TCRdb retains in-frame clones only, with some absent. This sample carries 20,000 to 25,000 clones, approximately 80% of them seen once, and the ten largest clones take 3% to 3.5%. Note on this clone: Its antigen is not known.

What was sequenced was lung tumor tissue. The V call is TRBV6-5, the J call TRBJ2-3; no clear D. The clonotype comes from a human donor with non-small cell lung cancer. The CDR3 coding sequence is TGTGCCAGCAGTTCAACAGATACGCAGTATTTT. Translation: CASSSTDTQYF.